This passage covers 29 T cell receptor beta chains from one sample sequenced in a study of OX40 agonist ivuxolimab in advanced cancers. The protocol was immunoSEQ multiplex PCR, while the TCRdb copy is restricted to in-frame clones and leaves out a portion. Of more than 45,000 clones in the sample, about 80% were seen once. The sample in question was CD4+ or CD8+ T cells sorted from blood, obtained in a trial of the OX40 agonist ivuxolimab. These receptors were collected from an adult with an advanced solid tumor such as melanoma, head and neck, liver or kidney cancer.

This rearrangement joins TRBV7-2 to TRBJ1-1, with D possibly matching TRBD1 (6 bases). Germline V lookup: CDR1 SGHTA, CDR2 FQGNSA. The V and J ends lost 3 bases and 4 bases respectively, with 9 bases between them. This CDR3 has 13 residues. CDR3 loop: CASSLGARTEAFF. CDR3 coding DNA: TGTGCCAGCAGCTTGGGGGCGCGCACTGAAGCTTTCTTT.

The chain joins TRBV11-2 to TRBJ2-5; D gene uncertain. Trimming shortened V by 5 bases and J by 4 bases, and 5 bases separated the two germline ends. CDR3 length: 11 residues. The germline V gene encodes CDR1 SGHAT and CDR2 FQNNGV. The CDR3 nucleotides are TGTGCCAGCAGCCTGAGAGAGACCCAGTACTTC. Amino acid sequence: CASSLRETQYF.

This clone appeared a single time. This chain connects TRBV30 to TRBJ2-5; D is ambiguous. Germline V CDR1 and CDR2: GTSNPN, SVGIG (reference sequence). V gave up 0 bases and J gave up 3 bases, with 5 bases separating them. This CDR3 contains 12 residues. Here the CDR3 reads CAWSVSEETQYF. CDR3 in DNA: TGTGCCTGGAGTGTATCAGAAGAGACCCAGTACTTC.

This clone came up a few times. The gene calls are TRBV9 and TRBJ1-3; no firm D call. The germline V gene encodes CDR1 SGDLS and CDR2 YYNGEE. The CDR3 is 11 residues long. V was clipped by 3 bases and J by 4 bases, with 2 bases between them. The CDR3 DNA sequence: TGTGCCAGCAGCGAGGGAAACACCATATATTTT. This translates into CASSEGNTIYF.

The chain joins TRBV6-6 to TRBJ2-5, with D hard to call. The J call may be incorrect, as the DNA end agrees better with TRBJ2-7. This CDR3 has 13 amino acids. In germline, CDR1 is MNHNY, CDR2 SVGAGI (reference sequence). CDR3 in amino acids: CASFQGSSYEQYF. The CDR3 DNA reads TGTGCCAGCTTCCAAGGTAGCTCCTACGAGCAGTACTTC.

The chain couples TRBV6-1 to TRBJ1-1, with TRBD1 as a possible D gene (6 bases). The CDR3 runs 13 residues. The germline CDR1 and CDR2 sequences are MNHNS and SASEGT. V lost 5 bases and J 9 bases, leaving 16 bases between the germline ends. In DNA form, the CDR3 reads TGTGCCAGCAGTTTAGGGCACGGGGACAAAGCTTTCTTT. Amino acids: CASSLGHGDKAFF.

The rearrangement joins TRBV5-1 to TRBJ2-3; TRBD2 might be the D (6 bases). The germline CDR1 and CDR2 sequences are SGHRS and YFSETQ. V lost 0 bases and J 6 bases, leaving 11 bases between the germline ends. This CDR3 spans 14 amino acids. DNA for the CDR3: TGCGCCAGCAGCTTGGCGGCGGGACGGGATACGCAGTATTTT. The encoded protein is CASSLAAGRDTQYF.

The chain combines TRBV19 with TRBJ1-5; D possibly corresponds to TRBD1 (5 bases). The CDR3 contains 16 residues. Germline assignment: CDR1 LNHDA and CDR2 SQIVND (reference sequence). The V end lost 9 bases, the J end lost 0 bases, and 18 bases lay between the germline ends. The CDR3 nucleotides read TGTGCCAGCTTGAGGGTCGGGACCTATAGCAATCAGCCCCAGCATTTT. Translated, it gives CASLRVGTYSNQPQHF.

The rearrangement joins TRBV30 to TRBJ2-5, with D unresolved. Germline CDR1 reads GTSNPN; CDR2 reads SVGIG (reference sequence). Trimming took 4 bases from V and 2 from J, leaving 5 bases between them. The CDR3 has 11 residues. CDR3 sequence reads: CAWTAQETQYF. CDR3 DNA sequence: TGTGCCTGGACAGCGCAAGAGACCCAGTACTTC.

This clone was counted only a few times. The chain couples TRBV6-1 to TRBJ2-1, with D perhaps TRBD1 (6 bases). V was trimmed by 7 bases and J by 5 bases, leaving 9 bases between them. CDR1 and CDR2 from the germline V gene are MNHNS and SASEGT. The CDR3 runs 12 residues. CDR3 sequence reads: CASTGENNEQFF. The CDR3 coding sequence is TGTGCCAGCACAGGGGAAAACAATGAGCAGTTCTTC.

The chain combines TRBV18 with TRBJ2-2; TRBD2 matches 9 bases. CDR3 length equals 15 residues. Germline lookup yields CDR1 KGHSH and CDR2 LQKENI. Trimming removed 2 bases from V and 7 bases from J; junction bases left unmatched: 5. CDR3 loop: CASSPVSSGIGELFF. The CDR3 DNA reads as TGTGCCAGCTCACCAGTTTCTAGCGGGATCGGGGAGCTGTTTTTT.

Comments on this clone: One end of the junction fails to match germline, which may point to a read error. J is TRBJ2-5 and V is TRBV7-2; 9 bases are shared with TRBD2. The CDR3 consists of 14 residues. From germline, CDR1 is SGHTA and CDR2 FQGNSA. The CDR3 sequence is CASRLAGEGETQYF. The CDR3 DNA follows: TGTGCCAGCAGGTTAGCGGGAGAAGGGGAGACCCAGTACTTC.

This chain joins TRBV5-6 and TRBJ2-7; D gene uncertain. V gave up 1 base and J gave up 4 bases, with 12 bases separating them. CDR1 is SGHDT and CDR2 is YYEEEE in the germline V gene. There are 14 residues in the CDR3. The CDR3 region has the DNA TGTGCCAGCAGCTTGAAAGGGATAACTTACGAGCAGTACTTC. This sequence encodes CASSLKGITYEQYF.

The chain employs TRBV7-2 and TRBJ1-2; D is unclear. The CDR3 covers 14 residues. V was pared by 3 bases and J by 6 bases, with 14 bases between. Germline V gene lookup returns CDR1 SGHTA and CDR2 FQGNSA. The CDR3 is CASSFSRLLDGYTF. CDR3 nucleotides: TGTGCCAGCAGCTTCTCCCGACTATTGGATGGCTACACCTTC.

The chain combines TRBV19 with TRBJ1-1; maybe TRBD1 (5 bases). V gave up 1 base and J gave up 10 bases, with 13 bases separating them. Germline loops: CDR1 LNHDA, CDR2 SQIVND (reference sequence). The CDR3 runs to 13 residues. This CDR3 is CASSIGVAGPAFF. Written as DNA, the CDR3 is TGTGCCAGTAGTATAGGTGTGGCAGGGCCAGCTTTCTTT.

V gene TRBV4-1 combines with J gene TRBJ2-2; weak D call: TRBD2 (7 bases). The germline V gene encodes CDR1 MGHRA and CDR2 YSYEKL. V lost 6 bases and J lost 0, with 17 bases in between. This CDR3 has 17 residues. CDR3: CASSRGAGAANTGELFF. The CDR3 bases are TGCGCCAGCAGTCGGGGGGCAGGGGCTGCGAACACCGGGGAGCTGTTTTTT.

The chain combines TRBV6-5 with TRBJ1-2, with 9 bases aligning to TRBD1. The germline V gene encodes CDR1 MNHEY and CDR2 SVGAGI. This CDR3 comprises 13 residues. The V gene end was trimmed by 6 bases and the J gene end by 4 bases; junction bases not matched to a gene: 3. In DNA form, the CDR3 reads TGTGCCAGCAGAAGACAGGGGGGCTATGGCTACACCTTC. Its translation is CASRRQGGYGYTF.

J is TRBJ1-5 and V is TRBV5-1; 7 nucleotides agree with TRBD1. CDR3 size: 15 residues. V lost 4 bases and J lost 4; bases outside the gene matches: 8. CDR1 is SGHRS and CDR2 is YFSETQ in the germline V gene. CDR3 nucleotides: TGCGCCAGCAGCCCCAGGGGGGGGGCAAATCAGCCCCAGCATTTT. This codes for CASSPRGGANQPQHF.

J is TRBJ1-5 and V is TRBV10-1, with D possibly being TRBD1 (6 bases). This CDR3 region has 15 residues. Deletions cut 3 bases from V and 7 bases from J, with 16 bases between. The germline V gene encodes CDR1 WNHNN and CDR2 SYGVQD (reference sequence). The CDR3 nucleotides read TGCGCCAGCAGTGACGACAGGCCAAAACGACAGCCCCAGCATTTT. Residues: CASSDDRPKRQPQHF.

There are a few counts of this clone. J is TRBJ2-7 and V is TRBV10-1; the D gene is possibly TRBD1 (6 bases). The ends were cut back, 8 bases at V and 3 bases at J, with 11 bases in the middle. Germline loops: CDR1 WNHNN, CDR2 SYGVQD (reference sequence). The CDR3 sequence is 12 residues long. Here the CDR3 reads CASGNRVYEQYF. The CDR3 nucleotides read TGCGCCAGCGGTAACAGGGTCTACGAGCAGTACTTC.

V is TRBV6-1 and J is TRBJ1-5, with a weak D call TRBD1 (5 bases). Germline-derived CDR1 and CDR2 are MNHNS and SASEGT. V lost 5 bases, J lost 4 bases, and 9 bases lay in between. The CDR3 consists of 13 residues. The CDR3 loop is CASSNRGNQPQHF. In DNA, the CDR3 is TGTGCCAGCAGTAATCGGGGGAATCAGCCCCAGCATTTT.

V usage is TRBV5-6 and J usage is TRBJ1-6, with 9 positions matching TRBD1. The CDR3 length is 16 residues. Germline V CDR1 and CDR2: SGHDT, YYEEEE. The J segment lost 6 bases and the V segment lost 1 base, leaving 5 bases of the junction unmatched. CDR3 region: CASSLLTGGSNSPLHF. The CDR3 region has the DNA TGTGCCAGCAGCTTGTTGACAGGGGGGAGTAATTCACCCCTCCACTTT.

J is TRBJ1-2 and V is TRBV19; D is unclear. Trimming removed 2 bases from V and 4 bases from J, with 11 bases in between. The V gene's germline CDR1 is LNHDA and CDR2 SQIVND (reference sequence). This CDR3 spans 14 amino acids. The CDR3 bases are TGTGCCAGTAGTATACGAACAGCATCCTATGGCTACACCTTC. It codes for CASSIRTASYGYTF.

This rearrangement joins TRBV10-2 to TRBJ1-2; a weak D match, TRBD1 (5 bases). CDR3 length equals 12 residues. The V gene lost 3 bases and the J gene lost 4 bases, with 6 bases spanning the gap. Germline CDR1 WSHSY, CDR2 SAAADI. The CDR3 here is CASSDDSYGYTF. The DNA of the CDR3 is TGCGCCAGCAGTGATGACAGCTATGGCTACACCTTC.

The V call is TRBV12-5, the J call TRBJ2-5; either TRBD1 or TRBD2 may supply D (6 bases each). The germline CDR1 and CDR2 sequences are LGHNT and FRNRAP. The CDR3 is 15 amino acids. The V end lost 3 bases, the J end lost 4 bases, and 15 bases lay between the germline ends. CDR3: CASGFGGRGSETQYF. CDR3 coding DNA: TGTGCTAGTGGTTTCGGGGGCAGGGGATCAGAGACCCAGTACTTC.

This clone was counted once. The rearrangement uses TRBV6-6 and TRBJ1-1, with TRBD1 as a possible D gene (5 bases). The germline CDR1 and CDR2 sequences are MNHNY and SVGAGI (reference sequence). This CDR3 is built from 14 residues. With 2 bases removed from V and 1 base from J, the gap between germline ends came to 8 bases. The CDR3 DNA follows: TGTGCCAGCAGTTACAAGGGGACGAACACTGAAGCTTTCTTT. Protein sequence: CASSYKGTNTEAFF.

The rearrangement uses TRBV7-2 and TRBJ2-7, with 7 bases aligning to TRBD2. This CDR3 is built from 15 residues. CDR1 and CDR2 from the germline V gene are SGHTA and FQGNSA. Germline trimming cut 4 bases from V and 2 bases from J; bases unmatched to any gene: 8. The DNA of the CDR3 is TGTGCCAGCAGCTCACCCAGGGAGGGCACCTACGAGCAGTACTTC. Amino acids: CASSSPREGTYEQYF.

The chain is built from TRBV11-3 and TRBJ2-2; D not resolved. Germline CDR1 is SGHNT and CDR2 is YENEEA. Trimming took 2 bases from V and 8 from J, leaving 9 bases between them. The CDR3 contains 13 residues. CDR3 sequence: CASSLQVGGELFF. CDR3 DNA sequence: TGTGCCAGCAGCTTACAAGTCGGAGGGGAGCTGTTTTTT.

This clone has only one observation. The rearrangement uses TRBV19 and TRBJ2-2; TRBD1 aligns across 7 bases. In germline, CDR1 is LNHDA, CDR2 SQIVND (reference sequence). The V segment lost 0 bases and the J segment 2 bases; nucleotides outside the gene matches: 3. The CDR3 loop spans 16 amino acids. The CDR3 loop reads CASSIDRQGNTGELFF. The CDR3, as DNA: TGTGCCAGTAGTATAGATCGACAGGGCAACACCGGGGAGCTGTTTTTT.